One sample yielded the 25 T cell receptor beta chains listed below, sequenced in a study of T cells after posttransplantation cyclophosphamide. Clones were sequenced by immunoSEQ multiplex PCR, and TCRdb holds only the in-frame ones, with some missing. The repertoire holds about 40,000 clones, with 90% as singletons. Cyclophosphamide on days +3 and +4 followed busulfan-fludarabine conditioning and a marrow graft. Sequencing was performed on PBMCs, taken roughly 59 days after allogeneic stem cell transplant with posttransplant cyclophosphamide. These receptors were taken from a male patient aged 55 to 70 who received an allogeneic stem cell transplant from a related donor and was CMV-positive. Part of the T cells may come from the graft donor.

The rearrangement joins TRBV18 to TRBJ1-3, with D tentatively TRBD1 (6 bases). CDR3 length: 13 residues. Per the germline V gene, CDR1 is KGHSH and CDR2 is LQKENI. Between the trimmed V and J ends, which lost 6 bases and 6 bases, there was a span of 12 bases. This CDR3 reads CASSGGLQNTIYF. The CDR3, as DNA: TGTGCCAGCTCCGGGGGGCTTCAAAACACCATATATTTT. The full variable domain, completed using reference TRBV18 and TRBJ1-3, is NAGVMQNPRHLVRRRGQEARLRCSPMKGHSHVYWYRQLPEEGLKFMVYLQKENIIDESGMPKERFSAEFPKEGPSILRIQQVVRGDSAAYFCASSGGLQNTIYFGEGSWLTVV.

The J gene is TRBJ2-3, the V gene TRBV4-1; the D gene is possibly TRBD2 (5 bases). CDR3 length equals 14 residues. CDR1 is MGHRA and CDR2 is YSYEKL in the germline V gene. Trimming cost V 1 base and J 7 bases, with 12 bases left between them. The CDR3 DNA reads as TGCGCCAGCAGCCAAGGTCCGTCGGGGAATACGCAGTATTTT. Protein product: CASSQGPSGNTQYF.

Written as DNA, the CDR3 is TGTGCCAGCAGCTTAGGGGGCAGGACTGAAGCTTTCTTT. It specifies CASSLGGRTEAFF. This chain joins TRBV7-9 and TRBJ1-1; D is perhaps TRBD1 (5 bases). This CDR3 region has 13 residues. Trimming took 1 base from V and 5 from J, leaving 8 bases between them. Looked up from germline, CDR1 is SEHNR and CDR2 is FQNEAQ (reference sequence).

This chain joins TRBV28 and TRBJ1-5; D is perhaps TRBD1 (5 bases). The V gene's germline CDR1 is MDHEN and CDR2 SYDVKM. The V gene lost 7 bases and the J gene lost 9 bases, with 13 bases spanning the gap. This CDR3 region has 12 residues. The CDR3 protein is CASIPFGGPQHF. The CDR3 coding sequence is TGTGCCAGCATCCCTTTCGGGGGGCCCCAGCATTTT.

In its sample, this clone was seen a few times. The rearrangement uses TRBV6-6 and TRBJ2-7; D is unclear. The CDR3 spans 16 residues. Germline V lookup: CDR1 MNHNY, CDR2 SVGAGI (reference sequence). V shed 6 bases and J shed 3 bases, with 21 bases lying between them. The CDR3 DNA sequence: TGTGCCAGCAGACCGTCGGTCCTTTCGATCGGCTACGAGCAGTACTTC. Protein product: CASRPSVLSIGYEQYF.

This chain connects TRBV7-8 to TRBJ1-5; D is unresolved. CDR1 and CDR2 from the germline V gene are SGHVS and FQNEAQ. V was pared by 4 bases and J by 1 base, with 11 bases between. The CDR3 length is 15 residues. The CDR3 protein is CASSSEIMSNQPQHF. DNA for the CDR3: TGTGCCAGCAGCTCCGAGATTATGAGCAATCAGCCCCAGCATTTT.

The chain combines TRBV11-2 with TRBJ2-1, with 7 bases that match TRBD1. J was trimmed by 0 bases and V by 5 bases; bases with no gene match: 4. This CDR3 spans 15 amino acids. Germline assignment: CDR1 SGHAT and CDR2 FQNNGV. CDR3 coding DNA: TGTGCCAGCAGCCTAGGGGGCGGCTCCTACAATGAGCAGTTCTTC. Its protein is CASSLGGGSYNEQFF.

The V call is TRBV30, the J call TRBJ2-7; a weak D match, TRBD2 (5 bases). V lost 1 base to trimming and J lost 7 bases, with 11 bases between them. Germline loops: CDR1 GTSNPN, CDR2 SVGIG (reference sequence). The CDR3 is 12 amino acids. This CDR3 is CAWSDLGREQYF. CDR3 nucleotide sequence: TGTGCCTGGAGTGACTTGGGGAGAGAGCAGTACTTC.

V and J are TRBV19 and TRBJ2-7, with 7 bases identical to TRBD1. The V gene end was trimmed by 1 base and the J gene end by 2 bases; junction bases not matched to a gene: 8. The CDR3 has 16 amino acids. The germline CDR1 and CDR2 sequences are LNHDA and SQIVND (reference sequence). The CDR3 sequence: CASSIAGTGTAYEQYF. The CDR3 coding sequence is TGTGCCAGTAGTATAGCCGGGACCGGGACAGCCTACGAGCAGTACTTC. The variable domain in full, completed from reference TRBV19 and TRBJ2-7, reads DGGITQSPKYLFRKEGQNVTLSCEQNLNHDAMYWYRQDPGQGLRLIYYSQIVNDFQKGDIAEGYSVSREKKESFPLTVTSAQKNPTAFYLCASSIAGTGTAYEQYFGPGTRLTVT.

The chain combines TRBV10-2 with TRBJ1-2; possibly TRBD1 for D (6 bases). The CDR3 consists of 14 residues. V lost 10 bases to trimming and J lost 0 bases, with 15 bases between them. CDR1 is WSHSY and CDR2 is SAAADI in the germline V gene. The CDR3 DNA reads TGCGCCACCCTCTCCAGGGGAGCTAACTATGGCTACACCTTC. Translation gives CATLSRGANYGYTF.

This chain joins TRBV7-6 and TRBJ1-3, with a tentative D call TRBD1 (5 bases). The V gene's germline CDR1 is SGHVS and CDR2 FNYEAQ. With 10 bases removed from V and 0 bases from J, the gap between germline ends came to 19 bases. The length of the CDR3 is 16 residues. The CDR3 sequence: CATSQRRGGSGNTIYF. The CDR3 DNA is TGTGCCACTTCCCAAAGGAGGGGCGGCTCTGGAAACACCATATATTTT.

V and J are TRBV6-5 and TRBJ2-5, with TRBD1 matching over 8 bases. The tail of the sequence fits TRBJ2-7 better, so the J call may be wrong. CDR3 size: 15 residues. Germline lookup yields CDR1 MNHEY and CDR2 SVGAGI. The DNA of the CDR3 is TGTGCCAGCAGTTACTCCGAGACAGGGGTCTACGAGCAGTACTTC. This translates into CASSYSETGVYEQYF.

CDR3 protein: CATSRDRGGTDTQYF. The CDR3 DNA sequence: TGTGCCACCAGCAGAGATCGGGGGGGCACAGATACGCAGTATTTT. The chain uses TRBV15 and TRBJ2-3; 7 positions match TRBD2. The CDR3 length is 15 residues. Germline CDR1 reads LNHNV; CDR2 reads YYDKDF (reference sequence). V lost 0 bases to trimming and J lost 1 base; unmatched junction nucleotides: 1.

The rearrangement links TRBV27 to TRBJ1-1; perhaps TRBD1 as D (6 bases). The germline gives CDR1 MNHEY, CDR2 SMNVEV (reference sequence). The CDR3 totals 15 residues. Trimming removed 0 bases at V and 1 base at J, with 9 bases between. CDR3 region: CASSLSGGRNTEAFF. The DNA for the CDR3 is TGTGCCAGCAGTTTATCGGGGGGGCGGAACACTGAAGCTTTCTTT.

V is TRBV5-1 and J is TRBJ2-3; TRBD1 matches 8 bases. This CDR3 has 15 amino acids. The germline CDR1 and CDR2 sequences are SGHRS and YFSETQ. V gave up 0 bases and J gave up 4 bases; unmatched junction bases: 4. CDR3 nucleotides: TGCGCCAGCAGCTTGGTACAGACAGGGGCAGATACGCAGTATTTT. Residues: CASSLVQTGADTQYF.

This chain's CDR3 is CASSWGFTGLGYTF. The CDR3 DNA is TGTGCCAGCAGCTGGGGCTTTACAGGGTTAGGCTACACCTTC. The rearrangement joins TRBV7-2 to TRBJ1-2; D is possibly TRBD1 (6 bases). The length of the CDR3 is 14 residues. Germline V lookup: CDR1 SGHTA, CDR2 FQGNSA. Trimming took off 4 bases at V and 8 bases at J, with 17 bases between the two ends.

The chain combines TRBV6-5 with TRBJ1-4; weak D call: TRBD1 (5 bases). Trimming took off 2 bases at V and 6 bases at J, with 10 bases between the two ends. The CDR3 contains 14 residues. Germline CDR1 and CDR2: MNHEY and SVGAGI. DNA of the CDR3: TGTGCCAGCAGTTACAGTTCGGGGGATGAAAAACTGTTTTTT. This codes for CASSYSSGDEKLFF.

The chain has TRBV5-8 and TRBJ1-2; 9 nucleotides agree with TRBD1. V shed 0 bases, J shed 3 bases, and the junction held 6 bases outside the gene matches. The germline CDR1 and CDR2 sequences are SGHTS and YDEGEE. The CDR3 has 16 amino acids. The CDR3 protein is CASSLAFRQGDYGYTF. Here the CDR3 DNA reads TGTGCCAGCAGCTTGGCTTTCCGACAGGGGGACTATGGCTACACCTTC. Full variable domain (remainder filled in from reference TRBV5-8 and TRBJ1-2): EAGVTQSPTHLIKTRGQQATLRCSPISGHTSVYWYQQALGLGLQFLLWYDEGEERNRGNFPPRFSGRQFPNYSSELNVNALELEDSALYLCASSLAFRQGDYGYTFGSGTRLTVV.

The rearrangement uses TRBV6-1 and TRBJ1-1; D perhaps matches TRBD1 (5 bases). Germline lookup yields CDR1 MNHNS and CDR2 SASEGT. Trimming stripped 5 bases from V and 1 base from J, with 11 bases between. There are 14 residues in the CDR3. The CDR3 DNA sequence: TGTGCCAGCAGTCTTATTCAGGGGAACACTGAAGCTTTCTTT. Amino acids: CASSLIQGNTEAFF.

The rearrangement links TRBV5-1 to TRBJ2-1; TRBD2 matches 7 bases. The CDR3 has 16 amino acids. Germline CDR1 is SGHRS and CDR2 is YFSETQ. Unmatched junction bases numbered 6, after V lost 1 base and J lost 2 bases. The CDR3 DNA follows: TGCGCCAGCAGCTTGAGTCCGGGGGGTACCTACAATGAGCAGTTCTTC. This codes for CASSLSPGGTYNEQFF.

The chain carries TRBV30 and TRBJ1-4; 9 bases are a match to TRBD1. This CDR3 spans 17 amino acids. Unmatched junction bases numbered 11, after V lost 4 bases and J lost 2 bases. CDR1 and CDR2 from the germline V gene are GTSNPN and SVGIG (reference sequence). CDR3 DNA sequence: TGTGCCTGGACTAGGGGACAGGGCTTCGCGACTAATGAAAAACTGTTTTTT. Translated: CAWTRGQGFATNEKLFF.

V gene TRBV2 combines with J gene TRBJ2-2, with a weak D call TRBD1 (6 bases). The CDR3 loop spans 15 amino acids. Germline CDR1 reads SNHLY; CDR2 reads FYNNEI. Trimming stripped 1 base from V and 7 bases from J, with 13 bases between. The CDR3 sequence: CASSEDRVKGGELFF. CDR3 coding DNA: TGTGCCAGCAGTGAAGACAGGGTAAAGGGCGGGGAGCTGTTTTTT.

This clone was seen only once. The chain employs TRBV4-1 and TRBJ2-7; 7 bases align to TRBD2. Per the germline V gene, CDR1 is MGHRA and CDR2 is YSYEKL. CDR3 size: 13 residues. With V trimmed by 4 bases and J by 6 bases, 6 bases remained unmatched. CDR3 residues: CASSRTGGSEQYV. CDR3 DNA: TGCGCCAGCAGCCGAACCGGGGGGAGCGAGCAGTACGTC.

The gene calls are TRBV7-6 and TRBJ2-1; TRBD2 matches at 12 bases. CDR3 length: 16 amino acids. CDR1 and CDR2 from the germline V gene are SGHVS and FNYEAQ. Losses at the gene ends were 6 bases for V and 4 bases for J; bases not matched to a gene: 7. The CDR3 DNA follows: TGTGCCAGCAGACCGGGACTAGCGGGCGGTTACAATGAGCAGTTCTTC. This gives the protein CASRPGLAGGYNEQFF.

The rearrangement links TRBV5-1 to TRBJ1-1; D remains ambiguous. V shed 0 bases and J shed 0 bases, with 6 bases lying between them. The CDR3 loop spans 14 amino acids. Germline V gene data show CDR1 as SGHRS and CDR2 as YFSETQ. Here the CDR3 DNA reads TGCGCCAGCAGCTTGGGAGAAATGAACACTGAAGCTTTCTTT. Protein product: CASSLGEMNTEAFF.